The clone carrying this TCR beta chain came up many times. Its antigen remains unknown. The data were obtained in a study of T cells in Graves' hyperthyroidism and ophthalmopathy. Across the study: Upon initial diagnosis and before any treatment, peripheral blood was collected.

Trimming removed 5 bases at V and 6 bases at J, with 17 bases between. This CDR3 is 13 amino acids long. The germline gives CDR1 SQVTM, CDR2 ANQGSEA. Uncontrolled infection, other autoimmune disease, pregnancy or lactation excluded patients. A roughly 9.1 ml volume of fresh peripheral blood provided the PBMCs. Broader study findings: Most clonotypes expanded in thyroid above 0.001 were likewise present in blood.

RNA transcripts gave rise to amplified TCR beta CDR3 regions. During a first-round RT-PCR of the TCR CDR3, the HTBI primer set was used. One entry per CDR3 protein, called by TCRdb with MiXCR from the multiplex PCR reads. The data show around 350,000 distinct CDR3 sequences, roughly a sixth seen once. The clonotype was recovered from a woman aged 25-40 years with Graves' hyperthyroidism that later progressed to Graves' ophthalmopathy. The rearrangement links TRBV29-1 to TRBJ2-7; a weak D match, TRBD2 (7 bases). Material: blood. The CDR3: CSVCPGRGAEQYF. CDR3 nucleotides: TGCAGCGTTTGCCCGGGGAGGGGGGCCGAGCAGTACTTC.